The following is a T cell receptor beta chain sequence with its context. In its sample, this clonotype was seen many times. Which antigen it targets is not known. Base-call qualities are not available, and no considerably larger clone is one nucleotide away. This sample is part of a study of T cells in Graves' hyperthyroidism and ophthalmopathy (dated by TCRdb to about 2019). About the full investigation: Peripheral blood was collected at initial diagnosis, before any treatment. Prospective prediction of ophthalmopathy was tested in an independent validation cohort consisting of roughly 19 hyperthyroidism patients and around 16 patients who later progressed to ophthalmopathy. The 75 to 100 discovery patients were divided at random into training and test sets in a 7:3 ratio. TCR V-J signatures able to tell the groups apart were searched for in a discovery cohort of some 97 patients, of whom over 40 had Graves' ophthalmopathy and more than 55 had stable Graves' hyperthyroidism. In more than five Graves' hyperthyroidism patients, the study also compared T-cell repertoires from thyroid tissue with T-cell repertoires from blood. Once sampling was done, hyperthyroidism patients were given methimazole at a starting dose of 30 mg daily, whereas ophthalmopathy patients were given high-dose intravenous methylprednisolone. TCR Vbeta CDR3 sequencing of roughly 140 peripheral blood samples (under 45 ophthalmopathy, around 80 hyperthyroidism and roughly 17 progressor patients) is reported in the paper.

Graves' hyperthyroidism was defined as stable when no progression to ophthalmopathy occurred over 18 months of follow-up. Hyperthyroidism patients were newly diagnosed, with disease duration under 2 months, and aged 18 to 65 years. Exclusion was applied to patients with uncontrolled infections, other autoimmune diseases, pregnancy or lactation. Diagnoses relied on clinical symptoms, serum thyroxine and TRAb, thyroid ultrasound and orbital computed tomography. PBMCs were isolated from approximately 10 ml of fresh peripheral blood by Ficoll-Paque density gradient centrifugation. Total RNA was extracted with Trizol reagent, and quality was checked on an Agilent 2100 Bioanalyzer. According to the germline V gene, CDR1 reads SGHAT and CDR2 reads FQNNGV. Trimming at the junction amounts to 5 bases on V and 5 bases on J, and the germline ends lie 18 bases apart. Measured from the cysteine to the phenylalanine, the CDR3 is 15 residues long. Only the CDR3 DNA is retained, 45 bases long and in frame from the first base.

TCR beta CDR3 regions were amplified from RNA transcripts. The first round of RT-PCR for the TCR CDR3 was performed with the HTBI primer set and the Qiagen OneStep RT-PCR kit. The libraries were constructed in a second round of multiplex PCR and then size-selected and purified. Sequencing of the libraries was done on an Illumina HiSeq2000 using paired-end 100 bp reads. As for the authors' bioinformatics: SOAPnuke was used to process the raw data, throwing out any read that contained adapters or uncalled bases, had a mean Phred below 15, or lacked an exact constant-primer or identifier match. COPE v1.2.5 was used to merge the high-quality paired reads, and each unique nucleotide sequence was defined as a clonotype. Clonotypes were aligned to IMGT TRBV, TRBD and TRBJ reference segments using MiTCR v1.1. Only V-J combinations with frequency above 0.0001, covering 99% to 99.2% of repertoires, were analysed. The TCS score was defined as F50 (clonal expansion) divided by E x V (chaos), with BLOSUM62-based TCRdist calculated between CDR3 peptides within each V-J. Welch's t-statistics and random forest reduced around 550 V-J features to about 13, which were used in a naive Bayes classifier (R e1071). Clones were called with MiXCR by TCRdb after fastp trimmed the public reads at Q25, and only in-frame beta chains were retained. Each CDR3 protein appears once, grouped with its most common genes and DNA. These V and J calls are TCRdb output, not the study's own analysis. For this sample the table gives around 520,000 distinct CDR3 sequences, of which around 14% were detected only once. The ten biggest clones cover less than 20% of the sample.

What the work shows at the level of the full study, not this receptor alone: No statistical method was used to fix the sample size in advance, and group allocation was not hidden from the investigators. In validation, the model predicted progression to ophthalmopathy with over 60% sensitivity and less than 80% specificity, a median of approximately 6.7 months before onset. In cross-validation, a model built on a 13 V-J signature told ophthalmopathy apart from stable hyperthyroidism with roughly 87% sensitivity and roughly 81% specificity, and in testing the same model reached 80%/75%. Most expanded thyroid clonotypes (frequency above 0.001) were also detected in blood, a finding suggesting that blood repertoires may reflect thyroid immune responses.

The V and J segments used are TRBV11-2 and TRBJ2-5, and possibly TRBD2, on 5 matching bases. Sequenced: blood. The receptor was isolated from a woman younger than 30 with Graves' hyperthyroidism. The sequence in DNA is TGTGCCAGCAGCGCGGGCCCCTTTAGCTTCGAGACCCAGTACTTC. The encoded protein is CASSAGPFSFETQYF. The CDR3 plus the reference TRBV11-2 and TRBJ2-5 genes for the other parts give the full variable domain: EAGVAQSPRYKIIEKRQSVAFWCNPISGHATLYWYQQILGQGPKLLIQFQNNGVVDDSQLPKDRFSAERLKGVDSTLKIQPAKLEDSAVYLCASSAGPFSFETQYFGPGTRLLVL.